The 22 T cell receptor beta chains presented below share a single source sample, sequenced in a study of T-cell reconstitution after alpha-beta-depleted transplantation in children. Preparing the TCRbeta library involved the use of unique molecular identifiers. One entry per CDR3 protein, called by TCRdb with MiXCR from the PCR reads. This sample has about 500,000 distinct CDR3 sequences; about 30% occur once, and the top ten carry approximately 2.3%. Sample: PBMCs from the stem cell graft donor, taken from the stem cell graft. The receptors were sampled from a human donor who donated a stem cell graft to a child with aplastic anemia.

The chain recombines TRBV29-1 with TRBJ2-5; D ambiguous. The length of the CDR3 is 13 residues. Germline CDR1 is SQVTM and CDR2 is ANQGSEA. Trimming cost V 7 bases and J 0 bases, with 12 bases left between them. The CDR3 DNA reads as TGCAGCGCCGCCGGACGGGACCAAGAGACCCAGTACTTC. Its translation: CSAAGRDQETQYF.

This clonotype was observed a handful of times. This sequence joins TRBV5-1 and TRBJ2-3; 11 bases match TRBD1. CDR3 length equals 15 residues. The V gene's germline CDR1 is SGHRS and CDR2 YFSETQ. V trimming: 2 bases; J trimming: 5 bases; junction bases outside the gene matches: 4. As DNA, the CDR3 is TGCGCCAGCAGCTTTGGACAGGGGGCGTTAGATACGCAGTATTTT. It yields the protein CASSFGQGALDTQYF.

This clonotype was seen a handful of times. The rearrangement uses TRBV27 and TRBJ2-2; either TRBD1 or TRBD2 may fit D (5 bases each). The CDR3 loop spans 15 amino acids. Germline V CDR1 and CDR2: MNHEY, SMNVEV (reference sequence). Trimming took off 3 bases at V and 4 bases at J, with 12 bases between the two ends. The CDR3 sequence: CASSLGVGPTGELFF. The CDR3 bases are TGTGCCAGCAGTTTGGGGGTAGGGCCCACCGGGGAGCTGTTTTTT.

V is TRBV28 and J is TRBJ2-7, with D perhaps matching TRBD2 (6 bases). The V and J ends lost 6 bases and 4 bases respectively, with 19 bases between them. The CDR3 consists of 15 residues. Germline V lookup: CDR1 MDHEN, CDR2 SYDVKM. The CDR3 loop reads CASSDPRVGTYEQYV. CDR3 in DNA: TGTGCCAGCAGCGACCCCAGGGTTGGGACTTACGAGCAGTACGTC.

This clonotype came up a few times. The chain couples TRBV15 to TRBJ1-1; D not resolved. Trimming cost V 0 bases and J 2 bases, with 13 bases left between them. Germline loops: CDR1 LNHNV, CDR2 YYDKDF (reference sequence). This CDR3 contains 16 residues. The CDR3 nucleotides are TGTGCCACCAGCAGAGATCGCCTTAGTCGAAACACTGAAGCTTTCTTT. Its protein product is CATSRDRLSRNTEAFF. Based on the CDR3 plus reference TRBV15 and TRBJ1-1, the full variable domain is DAMVIQNPRYQVTQFGKPVTLSCSQTLNHNVMYWYQQKSSQAPKLLFHYYDKDFNNEADTPDNFQSRRPNTSFCFLDIRSPGLGDTAMYLCATSRDRLSRNTEAFFGQGTRLTVV.

V and J are TRBV27 and TRBJ1-2; 8 positions agree with TRBD1. The junction had 23 bases not matched to a gene; V was cut back by 6 bases and J by 2 bases. Germline V gives CDR1 MNHEY, CDR2 SMNVEV (reference sequence). The CDR3 extends over 20 amino acids. DNA for the CDR3: TGTGCCAGCAGGCCCCAGACGTCGGGTGGACAGGGATGGGTAAACTATGGCTACACCTTC. Its translation: CASRPQTSGGQGWVNYGYTF.

This clonotype was recorded a few times. The gene calls are TRBV12-3 or TRBV12-4 and TRBJ1-6, with D unresolved. V lost 5 bases to trimming and J lost 11 bases, with 10 bases between them. The CDR3 sequence is 12 residues long. This CDR3 is CASSLHETPLHF. CDR3 nucleotide sequence: TGTGCCAGCAGTCTCCATGAAACACCCCTCCACTTT.

The genes are TRBV19 and TRBJ2-7; D assignment may be TRBD1 or TRBD2 (6 bases each). V lost 2 bases to trimming and J lost 7 bases, with 12 bases between them. This CDR3 contains 13 residues. CDR1 and CDR2 from the germline V gene are LNHDA and SQIVND (reference sequence). This CDR3 reads CASSISGAGEQYV. The CDR3, as DNA: TGTGCCAGTAGTATATCGGGGGCTGGGGAGCAGTACGTC.

The rearrangement uses TRBV29-1 and TRBJ2-5, with D uncertain. CDR1 is SQVTM and CDR2 is ANQGSEA in the germline V gene. V lost 4 bases, J lost 5 bases, and 8 bases lay in between. This CDR3 has 11 residues. The CDR3 loop reads CSVASVETQYF. The CDR3 DNA follows: TGCAGCGTTGCCAGTGTGGAGACCCAGTACTTC.

The rearrangement joins TRBV18 to TRBJ2-1, with 11 bases identical to TRBD2. CDR1 KGHSH and CDR2 LQKENI come from the germline V gene. Unmatched junction bases numbered 7, after V lost 5 bases and J lost 4 bases. This CDR3 has 16 residues. The CDR3 nucleotides are TGTGCCAGCTCAAACCAGACTAGCGGGACATACAATGAGCAGTTCTTC. Translated: CASSNQTSGTYNEQFF.

The chain joins TRBV4-1 to TRBJ2-1, with unresolved D. The CDR3 extends over 15 amino acids. Germline V gives CDR1 MGHRA, CDR2 YSYEKL. V was clipped by 4 bases and J by 3 bases, with 13 bases between them. Here the CDR3 reads CASSLNDPGYNEQFF. In DNA, the CDR3 is TGCGCCAGCAGCCTTAACGACCCTGGCTACAATGAGCAGTTCTTC.

The V and J genes are TRBV18 and TRBJ2-7, with a weak D call TRBD2 (6 bases). The germline V gene encodes CDR1 KGHSH and CDR2 LQKENI. The V end lost 4 bases, the J end lost 6 bases, and 16 bases lay between the germline ends. The CDR3 sequence is 14 residues long. CDR3 DNA sequence: TGTGCCAGCTCACGTACCGGGACTCAAGGCGAGCAGTACGTC. Residues: CASSRTGTQGEQYV.

This clonotype was observed a few times. This rearrangement joins TRBV7-7 to TRBJ2-1; 8 bases line up with TRBD2. Germline assignment: CDR1 SSHAT and CDR2 FNYEAQ (reference sequence). This CDR3 region has 16 residues. Trimming removed 5 bases from V and 9 bases from J; junction bases left unmatched: 15. The CDR3 protein is CASSPQPASGLGEQFF. The DNA for the CDR3 is TGTGCCAGCAGCCCCCAACCGGCTAGCGGGTTAGGTGAGCAGTTCTTC.

This rearrangement joins TRBV6-5 to TRBJ2-3, with 10 bases fitting TRBD1. CDR1 is MNHEY and CDR2 is SVGAGI in the germline V gene. The CDR3 is 18 amino acids. V gave up 4 bases and J gave up 2 bases; unmatched junction bases: 12. In DNA form, the CDR3 reads TGTGCCAGCAGTTTTCAACCCGACAGGGGGCGGGACACAGATACGCAGTATTTT. Its protein is CASSFQPDRGRDTDTQYF.

The genes are TRBV7-2 and TRBJ1-2; TRBD1 agrees at 11 bases. V shed 1 base and J 8 bases; nucleotides not matched to a gene: 3. Germline CDR1 and CDR2: SGHTA and FQGNSA. The CDR3 is 14 residues long. The CDR3 bases are TGTGCCAGCAGCTTAGTAGGGACAGGGGGGGGCTACACCTTC. Translation: CASSLVGTGGGYTF.

This clonotype has just a few counts. V usage is TRBV20-1 and J usage is TRBJ2-7; tentative D call: TRBD1 (6 bases). CDR3 length: 14 residues. Germline V gene lookup returns CDR1 DFQATT and CDR2 SNEGSKA (reference sequence). V gave up 5 bases and J gave up 2 bases, with 16 bases separating them. The DNA for the CDR3 is TGCAGTGCTTGGCCGGGACAACTCCCCTACGAGCAGTACTTC. It translates to CSAWPGQLPYEQYF.

J is TRBJ2-3 and V is TRBV11-2, with a tentative D call TRBD2 (7 bases). CDR3 size: 19 residues. V was cut by 2 bases and J by 3 bases, with 24 bases left in between. Per the germline V gene, CDR1 is SGHAT and CDR2 is FQNNGV. The CDR3 bases are TGTGCCAGCAGCTTAAATTGTAGCGGGCCTAGGGGGGGGACAGATACGCAGTATTTT. Its protein is CASSLNCSGPRGGTDTQYF.

This clonotype showed up many times. This chain connects TRBV24-1 to TRBJ2-1; D is possibly TRBD1 or TRBD2 (5 bases each). Trimming removed 5 bases at V and 0 bases at J, with 13 bases between. The germline V gene encodes CDR1 KGHDR and CDR2 SFDVKD. CDR3 length equals 16 residues. Here the CDR3 DNA reads TGTGCCACCAGTGGGGCCGGGGCGGACTCCTACAATGAGCAGTTCTTC. It specifies CATSGAGADSYNEQFF.

The CDR3 bases are TGTGCCAGCAGCCAACCGGGACGGCTCGGAGGGCAGCCCCAGCATTTT. It yields the protein CASSQPGRLGGQPQHF. This chain links TRBV4-2 with TRBJ1-5; D is perhaps TRBD1 (5 bases). From germline, CDR1 is LGHNA and CDR2 YNFKEQ. Trimming took off 2 bases at V and 7 bases at J, with 18 bases between the two ends. The CDR3 runs 16 residues.

This chain joins TRBV6-1 and TRBJ1-4, with 7 bases lining up with TRBD1. The V gene end was trimmed by 8 bases and the J gene end by 5 bases; junction bases not matched to a gene: 8. Germline-derived CDR1 and CDR2 are MNHNS and SASEGT. There are 14 residues in the CDR3. CDR3 coding DNA: TGTGCCAGCGCTATTCAGGGGGGGAATGAAAAACTGTTTTTT. Translated, it gives CASAIQGGNEKLFF.

The rearrangement uses TRBV5-8 and TRBJ1-1; the D is unclear. CDR3 length equals 15 residues. Germline V gene sequence: CDR1 SGHTS, CDR2 YDEGEE. The germline V and J ends were trimmed by 1 base and 5 bases, with 15 bases remaining between them. CDR3 bases: TGTGCCAGCAGCTTGTCCCCCGTCGGCGGAACTGAAGCTTTCTTT. Its protein is CASSLSPVGGTEAFF. Full variable domain (rest looked up from reference TRBV5-8 and TRBJ1-1): EAGVTQSPTHLIKTRGQQATLRCSPISGHTSVYWYQQALGLGLQFLLWYDEGEERNRGNFPPRFSGRQFPNYSSELNVNALELEDSALYLCASSLSPVGGTEAFFGQGTRLTVV.

This clonotype occurred a few times. The rearrangement uses TRBV11-2 and TRBJ2-1, with TRBD1 matching over 9 bases. The trim removed 5 bases at V and 4 bases at J, leaving 18 bases unmatched. Germline V lookup: CDR1 SGHAT, CDR2 FQNNGV. The CDR3 is 19 residues long. The CDR3 DNA follows: TGTGCCAGCAGCGCACCCCTTGAGGGGGGACAGGGTTTATACAATGAGCAGTTCTTC. It encodes CASSAPLEGGQGLYNEQFF.